This TCR beta chain comes out of a study of T cell responses to AZD1222 COVID-19 vaccine. Study conclusions and caveats: Repertoires were obtained solely post-peak T cell response. Variant regions that are unmutated are reportedly the target of nearly half of spike-specific TCRs.

Clones were read by immunoSEQ multiplex PCR, and TCRdb kept only the in-frame ones, dropping some. The sample contains fewer than 80,000 clones, approximately 89% of which appear only once. About this clone itself: Its target is unknown.

The TCR originated in an adult who received the MenACWY meningococcal vaccine as a control. Sequencing was performed on peripheral blood, taken 28 days after the second dose of the MenACWY control vaccine.

The CDR3 sequence: CASSGAGGGYTF. The DNA of the CDR3 is TGTGCCAGCAGTGGGGCAGGGGGAGGCTACACCTTC. The chain links TRBV6-4 to TRBJ1-2; 7 bases match TRBD1. This CDR3 has 12 residues. The ends lost 4 bases at V and 8 bases at J; junction bases unmatched: 4. Per the germline V gene, CDR1 is MRHNA and CDR2 is SNTAGT.